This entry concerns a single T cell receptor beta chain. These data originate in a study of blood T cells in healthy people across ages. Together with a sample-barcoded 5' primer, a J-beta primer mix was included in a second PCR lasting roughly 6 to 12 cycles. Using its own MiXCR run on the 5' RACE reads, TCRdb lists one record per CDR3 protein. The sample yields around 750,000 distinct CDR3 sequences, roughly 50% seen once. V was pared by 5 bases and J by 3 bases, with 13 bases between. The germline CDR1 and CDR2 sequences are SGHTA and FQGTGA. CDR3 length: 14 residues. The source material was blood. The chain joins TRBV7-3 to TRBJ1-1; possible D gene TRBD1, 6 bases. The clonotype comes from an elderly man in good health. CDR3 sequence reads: CASSQRRGYTEAFF. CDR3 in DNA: TGTGCCAGCAGCCAACGCAGGGGTTACACTGAAGCTTTCTTT.